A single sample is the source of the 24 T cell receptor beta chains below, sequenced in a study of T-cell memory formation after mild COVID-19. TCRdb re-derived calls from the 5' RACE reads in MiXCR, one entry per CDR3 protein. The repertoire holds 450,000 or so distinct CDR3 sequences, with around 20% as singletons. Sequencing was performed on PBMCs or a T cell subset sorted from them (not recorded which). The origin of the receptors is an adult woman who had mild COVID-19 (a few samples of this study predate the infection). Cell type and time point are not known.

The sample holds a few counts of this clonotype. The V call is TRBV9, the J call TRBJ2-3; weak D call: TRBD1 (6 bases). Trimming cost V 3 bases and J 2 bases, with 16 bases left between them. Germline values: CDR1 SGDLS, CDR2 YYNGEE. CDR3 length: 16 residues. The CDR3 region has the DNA TGTGCCAGCAGCGCAACCAGACAGGCTTACACAGATACGCAGTATTTT. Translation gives CASSATRQAYTDTQYF.

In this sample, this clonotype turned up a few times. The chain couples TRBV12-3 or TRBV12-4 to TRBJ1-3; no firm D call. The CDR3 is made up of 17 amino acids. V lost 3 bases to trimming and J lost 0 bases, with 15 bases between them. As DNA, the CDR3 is TGTGCCAGCAGTTTTTACCCTGAAATCCTCTCTGGAAACACCATATATTTT. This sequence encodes CASSFYPEILSGNTIYF.

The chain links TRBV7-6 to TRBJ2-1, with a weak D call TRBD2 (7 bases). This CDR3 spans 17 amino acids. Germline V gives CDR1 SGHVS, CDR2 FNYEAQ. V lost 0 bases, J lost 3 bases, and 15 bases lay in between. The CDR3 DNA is TGTGCCAGCAGCTTAGCGAGTGGGGGGGCTTTCTACAATGAGCAGTTCTTC. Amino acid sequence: CASSLASGGAFYNEQFF. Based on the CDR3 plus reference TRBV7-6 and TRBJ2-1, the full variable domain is GAGVSQSPRYKVTKRGQDVALRCDPISGHVSLYWYRQALGQGPEFLTYFNYEAQQDKSGLPNDRFSAERPEGSISTLTIQRTEQRDSAMYRCASSLASGGAFYNEQFFGPGTRLTVL.

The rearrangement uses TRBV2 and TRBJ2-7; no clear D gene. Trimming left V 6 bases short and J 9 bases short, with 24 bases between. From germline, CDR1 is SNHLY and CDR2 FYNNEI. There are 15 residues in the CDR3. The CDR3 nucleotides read TGTGCCAGCAGCCAGAAACGGACCCGTGTAACCGGGCAGTACTTC. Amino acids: CASSQKRTRVTGQYF.

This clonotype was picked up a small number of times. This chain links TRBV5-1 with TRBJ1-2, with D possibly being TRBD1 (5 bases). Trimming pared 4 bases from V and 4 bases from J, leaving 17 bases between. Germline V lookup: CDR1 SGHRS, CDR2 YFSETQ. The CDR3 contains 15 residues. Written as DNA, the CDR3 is TGCGCCAGCAGCCCTATGGGGCAGGGACCCTATGGCTACACCTTC. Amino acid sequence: CASSPMGQGPYGYTF.

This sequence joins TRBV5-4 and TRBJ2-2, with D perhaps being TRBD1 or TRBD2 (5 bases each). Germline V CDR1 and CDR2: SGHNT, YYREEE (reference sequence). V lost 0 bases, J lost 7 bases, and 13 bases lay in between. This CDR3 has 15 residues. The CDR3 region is CASSLAVQAGGELFF. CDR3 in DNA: TGTGCCAGCAGCTTGGCCGTACAGGCGGGCGGGGAGCTGTTTTTT. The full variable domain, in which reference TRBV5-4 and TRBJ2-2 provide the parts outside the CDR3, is ETGVTQSPTHLIKTRGQQVTLRCSSQSGHNTVSWYQQALGQGPQFIFQYYREEENGRGNFPPRFSGLQFPNYSSELNVNALELDDSALYLCASSLAVQAGGELFFGEGSRLTVL.

The CDR3 DNA is TGTGCCAGCAGTTACGGGCGGAGAAGCGCAACTAATGAAAAACTGTTTTTT. Translation gives CASSYGRRSATNEKLFF. The J gene is TRBJ1-4, the V gene TRBV6-5, with D uncertain. The CDR3 length is 17 residues. Trimming pared 2 bases from V and 0 bases from J, leaving 13 bases between. The germline CDR1 and CDR2 sequences are MNHEY and SVGAGI.

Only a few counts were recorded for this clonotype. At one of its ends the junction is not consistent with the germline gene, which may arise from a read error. The CDR3 coding sequence is TGTGCCAGCAGTGTGGAGGGGGGCTCCCACAATGAGCAGTTCTTC. Its protein is CASSVEGGSHNEQFF. The chain uses TRBV2 and TRBJ2-1, with D perhaps being TRBD1 or TRBD2 (6 bases each). Per the germline V gene, CDR1 is SNHLY and CDR2 is FYNNEI. There are 15 residues in the CDR3.

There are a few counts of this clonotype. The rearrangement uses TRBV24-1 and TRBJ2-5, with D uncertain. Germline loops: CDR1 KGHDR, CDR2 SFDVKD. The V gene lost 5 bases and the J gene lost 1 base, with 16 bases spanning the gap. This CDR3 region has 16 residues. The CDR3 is CATSALSSWGQETQYF. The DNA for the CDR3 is TGTGCCACCAGTGCCCTCTCGTCTTGGGGCCAAGAGACCCAGTACTTC.

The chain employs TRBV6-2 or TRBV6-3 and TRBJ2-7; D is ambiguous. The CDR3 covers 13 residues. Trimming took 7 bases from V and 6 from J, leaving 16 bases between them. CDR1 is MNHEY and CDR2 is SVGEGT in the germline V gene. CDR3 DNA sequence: TGTGCCAGCAAGGCTTTGCAGCGAAGCGAGCAGTACTTC. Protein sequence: CASKALQRSEQYF.

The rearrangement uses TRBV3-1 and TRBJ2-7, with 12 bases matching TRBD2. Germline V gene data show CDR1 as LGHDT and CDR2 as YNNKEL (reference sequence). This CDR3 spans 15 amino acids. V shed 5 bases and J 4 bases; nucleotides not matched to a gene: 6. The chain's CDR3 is CASSSRLAGGYEQYF. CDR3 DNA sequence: TGTGCCAGCAGCTCCCGGCTAGCGGGGGGGTACGAGCAGTACTTC.

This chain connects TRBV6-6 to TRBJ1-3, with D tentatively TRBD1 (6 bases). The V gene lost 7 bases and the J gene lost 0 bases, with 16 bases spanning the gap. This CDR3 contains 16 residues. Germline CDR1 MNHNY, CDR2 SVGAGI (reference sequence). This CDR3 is CASISDGGHSGNTIYF. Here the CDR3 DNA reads TGTGCCAGCATCAGTGATGGGGGACACTCTGGAAACACCATATATTTT.

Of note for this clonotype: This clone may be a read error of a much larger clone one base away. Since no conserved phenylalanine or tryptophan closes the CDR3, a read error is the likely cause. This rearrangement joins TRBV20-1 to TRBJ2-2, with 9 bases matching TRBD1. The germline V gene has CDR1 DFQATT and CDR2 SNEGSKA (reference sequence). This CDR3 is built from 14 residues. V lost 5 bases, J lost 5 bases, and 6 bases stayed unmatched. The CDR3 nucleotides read TGCAGTGCTCAACCGGGACAGGGAACCGGGGAGCTGTTTATT. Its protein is CSAQPGQGTGELFI.

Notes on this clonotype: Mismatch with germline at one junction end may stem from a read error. The DNA for the CDR3 is TGCGCCAGCAGCCAAGATGTGTGGATCTCTGAGGACTTC. Protein product: CASSQDVWISEDF. The chain combines TRBV4-3 with TRBJ2-5; D uncertain. The CDR3 extends over 13 amino acids. CDR1 and CDR2 from the germline V gene are LGHNA and YSLEER.

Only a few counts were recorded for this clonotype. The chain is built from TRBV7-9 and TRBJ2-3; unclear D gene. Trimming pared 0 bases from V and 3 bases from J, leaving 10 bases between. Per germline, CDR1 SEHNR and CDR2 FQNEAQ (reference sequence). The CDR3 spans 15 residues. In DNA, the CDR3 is TGTGCCAGCAGCTTAGCTCTCCAACAGACAGATACGCAGTATTTT. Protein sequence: CASSLALQQTDTQYF. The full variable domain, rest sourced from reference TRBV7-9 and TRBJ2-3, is DTGVSQNPRHKITKRGQNVTFRCDPISEHNRLYWYRQTLGQGPEFLTYFQNEAQLEKSRLLSDRFSAERPKGSFSTLEIQRTEQGDSAMYLCASSLALQQTDTQYFGPGTRLTVL.

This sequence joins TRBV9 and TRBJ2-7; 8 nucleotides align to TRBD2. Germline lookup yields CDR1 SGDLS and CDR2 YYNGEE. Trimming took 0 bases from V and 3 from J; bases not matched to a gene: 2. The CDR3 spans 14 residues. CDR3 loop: CASSVGAGGYEQYF. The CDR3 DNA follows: TGTGCCAGCAGCGTAGGGGCGGGAGGCTACGAGCAGTACTTC.

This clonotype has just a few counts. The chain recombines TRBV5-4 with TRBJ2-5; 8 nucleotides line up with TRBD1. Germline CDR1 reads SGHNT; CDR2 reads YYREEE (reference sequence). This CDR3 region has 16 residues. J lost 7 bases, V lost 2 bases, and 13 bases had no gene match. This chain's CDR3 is CASSFRTGQGIGTQYF. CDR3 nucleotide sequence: TGTGCCAGCAGCTTCAGGACCGGACAGGGAATTGGGACCCAGTACTTC.

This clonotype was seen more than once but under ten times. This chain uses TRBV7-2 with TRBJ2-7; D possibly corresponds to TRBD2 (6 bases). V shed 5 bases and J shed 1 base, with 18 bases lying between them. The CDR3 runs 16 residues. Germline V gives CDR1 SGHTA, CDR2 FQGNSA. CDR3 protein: CASSTSPGTGSYEQYF. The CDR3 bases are TGTGCCAGCAGCACCTCCCCCGGGACTGGATCCTACGAGCAGTACTTC. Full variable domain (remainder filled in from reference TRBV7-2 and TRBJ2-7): GAGVSQSPSNKVTEKGKDVELRCDPISGHTALYWYRQSLGQGLEFLIYFQGNSAPDKSGLPSDRFSAERTGGSVSTLTIQRTQQEDSAVYLCASSTSPGTGSYEQYFGPGTRLTVT.

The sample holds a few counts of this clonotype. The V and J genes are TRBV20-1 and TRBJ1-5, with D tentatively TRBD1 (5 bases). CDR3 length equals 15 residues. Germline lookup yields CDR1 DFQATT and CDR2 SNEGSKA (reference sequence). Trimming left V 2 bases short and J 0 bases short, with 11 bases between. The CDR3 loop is CSARQGGSSNQPQHF. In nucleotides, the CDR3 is TGCAGTGCTAGACAGGGAGGAAGTAGCAATCAGCCCCAGCATTTT.

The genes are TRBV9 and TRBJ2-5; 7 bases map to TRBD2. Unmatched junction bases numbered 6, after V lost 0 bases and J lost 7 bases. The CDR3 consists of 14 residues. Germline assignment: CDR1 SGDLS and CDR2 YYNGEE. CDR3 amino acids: CASSVGLAEGTQYF. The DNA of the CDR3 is TGTGCCAGCAGCGTAGGTCTAGCGGAAGGGACCCAGTACTTC.

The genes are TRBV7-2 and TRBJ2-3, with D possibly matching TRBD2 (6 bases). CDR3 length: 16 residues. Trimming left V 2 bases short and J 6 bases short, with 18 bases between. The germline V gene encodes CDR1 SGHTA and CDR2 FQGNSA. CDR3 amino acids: CASSLNSWRVSDTQYF. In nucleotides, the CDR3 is TGTGCCAGCAGCTTAAACAGTTGGAGGGTATCTGATACGCAGTATTTT.

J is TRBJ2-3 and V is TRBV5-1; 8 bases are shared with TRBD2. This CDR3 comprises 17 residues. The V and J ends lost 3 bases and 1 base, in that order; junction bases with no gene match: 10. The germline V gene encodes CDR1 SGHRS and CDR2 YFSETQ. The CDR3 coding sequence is TGCGCCAGCAGCTCTAGCGGGCCCCGGCCGGGCACAGATACGCAGTATTTT. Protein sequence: CASSSSGPRPGTDTQYF.

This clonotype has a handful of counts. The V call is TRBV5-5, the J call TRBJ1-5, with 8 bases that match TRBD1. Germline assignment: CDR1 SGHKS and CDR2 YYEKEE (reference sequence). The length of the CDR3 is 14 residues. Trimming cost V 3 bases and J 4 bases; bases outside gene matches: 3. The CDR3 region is CASSWTGPNQPQHF. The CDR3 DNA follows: TGTGCCAGCAGCTGGACAGGGCCTAATCAGCCCCAGCATTTT.

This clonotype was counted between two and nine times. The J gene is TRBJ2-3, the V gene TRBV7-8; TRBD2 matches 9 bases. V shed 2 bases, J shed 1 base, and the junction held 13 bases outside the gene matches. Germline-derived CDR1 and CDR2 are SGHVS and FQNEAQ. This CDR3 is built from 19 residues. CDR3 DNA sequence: TGTGCCAGCAGCTTATCGGGACTAGCCGCAGGATTGGGCACAGATACGCAGTATTTT. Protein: CASSLSGLAAGLGTDTQYF.